This T cell receptor beta chain was observed in a study of naive and memory T cell subsets (dated by TCRdb to about 2017). Turning to the overall study: The figure summarizing these samples reported approximately 10 blood donors, 7 tuberculin skin test biopsies and 3 saline control biopsies. Skin biopsies were taken from tuberculin skin test sites or from saline-injected control sites and were processed for RNA extraction as described before. PCR2 was typically run as a SYBR Green qPCR and stopped at a set threshold, although low-input samples could use end-point PCR of around 6 cycles instead.

General conclusions and limits of the study: Details of skin biopsy collection and RNA processing were not given in the paper but were referenced to earlier studies. The higher numbers of TCRs at tuberculin skin test sites were interpreted as T cell infiltration of a delayed type IV hypersensitivity reaction. TCR sequences were reportedly obtained from both types of skin biopsy, with many more TCRs found at tuberculin skin test sites. The potential sensitivity of the RNA-based method to TCR transcript changes with T cell activation and differentiation was acknowledged.

Counted from cysteine to phenylalanine, this CDR3 has 14 amino acids. The CDR3 DNA has 42 bases and is translated from base 1. V sheds 1 base and J sheds 1 base, leaving 5 bases between their ends. CDR1 is given as MGHRA and CDR2 as YSYEKL, both from the germline V gene. The treatment or condition label of this sample denotes: skin biopsy from PPD injection site in Mantoux-positive individual. The study described a robust, sensitive protocol for amplifying, sequencing and analyzing TCRs, using 3' ligation of a UMI-containing oligonucleotide to TCR cDNA. Tuberculin skin test biopsies were obtained from sites injected with PPD in individuals who had a positive Mantoux test. Total RNA was treated with RQ1 DNase, without cell sorting, prior to reverse transcription, with an input of about 1 to 1,100 ng being targeted. Skin biopsy and whole blood libraries were made to test pipeline robustness in samples where T cells form a minority population.

The sample holds many counts of this clonotype. Its antigen has not been determined. No quality values exist for individual bases; no much larger clone is one base distant. Library creation used UMI-ligation and nested PCR. The ligated cDNA was amplified in four rounds of PCR with nested alpha and beta constant region primers together with the SP2 primer. For the blood and skin samples, reverse transcription of TCR RNA was done with SuperScript IV along with alpha and beta constant region primers. Using T4 RNA ligase 1, an oligonucleotide carrying both the Illumina SP2 primer and a UMI was ligated onto the 3' end of the cDNA. The 12-nucleotide UMI was composed of two random hexamers separated by an eight-base spacer, which was included to prevent hairpin formation. TCR alpha and beta chain libraries were processed separately from the second PCR onward, with dual indexing for multiplexing. After pooling, the indexed libraries were analyzed by capillary electrophoresis and sequenced on either an Illumina MiSeq or NextSeq. Libraries were spiked with PhiX DNA at 5-7% so that base diversity was increased and cluster recognition was improved. From the authors' description of their analysis: UMIs were extracted from read 2 by Demultiplexor and combined with the TCR sequence from read 1, and reads were split according to sample indices. Decombinator identified V and J genes and V-J junctions and gave each TCR a five-part identifier that included V and J deletions. UMIs were used by Collapsinator to correct sequencing errors and PCR amplification heterogeneity, so that a UMI-based abundance was obtained for each TCR. CDR3Translator converted identifiers to nucleotide sequence, translated to amino acids, and extracted CDR3 regions using terminal motifs. Error-corrected alpha and beta TCR counts from blood and skin were compared after normalization to input RNA amount. The raw public data were reprocessed by TCRdb itself: fastp quality trimming at Q25, MiXCR clonotype calling, in-frame beta chains only. Rows are unified per CDR3 protein, each entry keeping the most common DNA and genes. These V and J calls rely on TCRdb rather than the paper's analysis. The sample data list fewer than 35,000 distinct CDR3 sequences, and roughly 7.3% of these were observed just once. The top ten hold 3.1% of the sample.

The chain couples TRBV4-1 to TRBJ1-5, with the identity of the D gene unclear. The source of this sequence is an adult in good health. Sequenced here: skin, sampled from a tuberculin skin test site. The DNA reads TGCGCCAGCAGCCAAGTGGGGAGCAATCAGCCCCAGCATTTT. Its protein is CASSQVGSNQPQHF.